Sequencing of this T cell receptor (beta chain) was carried out in a study of Ad26.COV2.S vaccination and SARS-CoV-2 variants. This sample's treatment: about 20 received Ad26.COV2.S at low or high dose, single or two shots; several received placebo; per-sample allocation not given. The samples date from day 63 after the first vaccine or placebo injection. Donation was by an adult aged 18-55 years who was in Boston. Germline assignment: CDR1 PRHDT and CDR2 FYEKMQ (reference sequence). With V trimmed by 4 bases and J by 3 bases, 8 bases remained unmatched. The CDR3 covers 15 residues. The assay was immunoSEQ multiplex PCR, and TCRdb's table has in-frame clones only and misses some. The repertoire holds more than 300,000 clones, with 70% to 90% as singletons.

The clonotype originates from a person aged 18 to 59 who received the Ad26.COV2.S COVID-19 vaccine or a placebo. Sequencing was performed on peripheral blood, taken in a trial of Ad26.COV2.S vaccine versus placebo. The V gene is TRBV13, the J gene TRBJ2-7; 8 nucleotides agree with TRBD2. DNA of the CDR3: TGTGCCAGCAGCTATTTCGGGGGGGCGAGCTACGAGCAGTACTTC. It is translated as CASSYFGGASYEQYF.